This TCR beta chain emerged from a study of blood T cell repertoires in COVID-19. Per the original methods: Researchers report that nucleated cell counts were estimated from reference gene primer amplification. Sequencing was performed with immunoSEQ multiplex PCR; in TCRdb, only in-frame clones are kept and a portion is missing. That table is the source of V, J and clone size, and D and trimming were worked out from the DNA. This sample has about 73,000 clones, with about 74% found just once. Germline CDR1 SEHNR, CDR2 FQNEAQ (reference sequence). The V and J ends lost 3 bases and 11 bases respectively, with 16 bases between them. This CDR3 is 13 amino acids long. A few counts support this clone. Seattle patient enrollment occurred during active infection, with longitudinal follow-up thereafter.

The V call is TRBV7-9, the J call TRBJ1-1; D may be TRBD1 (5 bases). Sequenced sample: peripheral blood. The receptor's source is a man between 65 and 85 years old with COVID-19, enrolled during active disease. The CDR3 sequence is CASSLEWGPEAFF. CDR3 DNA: TGTGCCAGCAGCTTGGAATGGGGCCCGGAGGCTTTCTTT.